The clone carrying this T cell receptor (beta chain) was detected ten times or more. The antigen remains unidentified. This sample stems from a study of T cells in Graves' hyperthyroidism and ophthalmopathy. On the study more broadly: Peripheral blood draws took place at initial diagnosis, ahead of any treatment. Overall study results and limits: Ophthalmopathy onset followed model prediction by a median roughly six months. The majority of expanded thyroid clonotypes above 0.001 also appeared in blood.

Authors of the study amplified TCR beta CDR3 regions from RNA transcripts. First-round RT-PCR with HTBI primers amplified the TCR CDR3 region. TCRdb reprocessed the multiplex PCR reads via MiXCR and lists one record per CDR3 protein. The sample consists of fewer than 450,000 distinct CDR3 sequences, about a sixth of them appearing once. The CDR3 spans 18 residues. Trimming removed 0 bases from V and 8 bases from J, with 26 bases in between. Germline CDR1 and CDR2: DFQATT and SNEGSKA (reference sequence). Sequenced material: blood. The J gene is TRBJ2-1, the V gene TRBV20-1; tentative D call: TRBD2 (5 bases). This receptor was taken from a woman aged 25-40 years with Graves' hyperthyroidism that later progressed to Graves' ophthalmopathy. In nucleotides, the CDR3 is TGCAGTGCTAGAGATACTCATCAGAGGGTAGGATTACTGGATGAGCAGTTCTTC. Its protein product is CSARDTHQRVGLLDEQFF.